The 2 T cell receptor beta chains presented below share a single source sample, sequenced in a study of shared clonotypes between healthy human individuals. Only in-frame clones appear in the TCRdb table, and some are missing; sequencing was by immunoSEQ multiplex PCR. This table holds some 800,000 clones, nearly 95% found once. CD45RO-negative, CCR7-positively selected cells formed the naive CD8 fraction, excluding terminally differentiated effector memory CD45RA+ cells. Source material: naive CD8+ T cells sorted from blood. The receptors were gathered from a man aged 25-40 years in good health.

The genes are TRBV2 and TRBJ2-1, with D tentatively TRBD1 (5 bases). CDR3 size: 16 residues. Trimming stripped 4 bases from V and 9 bases from J, with 22 bases between. CDR1 is SNHLY and CDR2 is FYNNEI in the germline V gene. The CDR3 sequence is CASSVAGWSGLAEQFF. The CDR3 DNA reads TGTGCCAGCAGTGTGGCAGGGTGGTCCGGTTTGGCTGAGCAGTTCTTC.

The genes are TRBV6-5 and TRBJ2-3, with D unresolved. Deletions cut 4 bases from V and 0 bases from J, with 2 bases between. This CDR3 is 12 amino acids long. Germline CDR1 reads MNHEY; CDR2 reads SVGAGI. The CDR3 here is CASSSSTDTQYF. CDR3 nucleotides: TGTGCCAGCAGTTCTAGCACAGATACGCAGTATTTT.